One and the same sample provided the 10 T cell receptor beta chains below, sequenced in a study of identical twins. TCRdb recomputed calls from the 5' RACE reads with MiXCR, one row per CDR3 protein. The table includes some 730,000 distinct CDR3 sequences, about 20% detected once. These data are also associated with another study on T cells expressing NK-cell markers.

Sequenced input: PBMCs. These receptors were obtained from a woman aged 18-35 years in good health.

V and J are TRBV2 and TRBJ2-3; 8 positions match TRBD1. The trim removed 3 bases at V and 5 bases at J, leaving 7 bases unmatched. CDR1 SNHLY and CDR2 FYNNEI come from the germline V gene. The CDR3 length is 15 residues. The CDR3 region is CASSDVGTGEDTQYF. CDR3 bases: TGTGCCAGCAGTGACGTGGGGACAGGTGAAGATACGCAGTATTTT.

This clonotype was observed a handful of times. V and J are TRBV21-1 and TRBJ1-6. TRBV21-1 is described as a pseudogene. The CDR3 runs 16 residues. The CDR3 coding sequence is TGTGCCAGCAGCCCCCACGGGGTCACCTATAATTCACCCCTCCACTTT. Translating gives CASSPHGVTYNSPLHF.

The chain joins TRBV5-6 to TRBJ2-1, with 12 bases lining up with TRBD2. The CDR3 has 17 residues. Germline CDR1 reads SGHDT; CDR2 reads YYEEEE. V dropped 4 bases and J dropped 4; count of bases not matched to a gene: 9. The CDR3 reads CASSPRLAGVMYNEQFF. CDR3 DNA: TGTGCCAGCAGCCCAAGACTAGCGGGGGTTATGTACAATGAGCAGTTCTTC.

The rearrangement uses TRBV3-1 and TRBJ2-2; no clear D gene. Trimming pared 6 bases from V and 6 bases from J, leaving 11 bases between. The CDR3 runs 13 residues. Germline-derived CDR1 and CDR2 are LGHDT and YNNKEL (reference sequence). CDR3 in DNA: TGTGCCAGCAGACCGTCTGGGTCCGGGGAGCTGTTTTTT. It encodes CASRPSGSGELFF.

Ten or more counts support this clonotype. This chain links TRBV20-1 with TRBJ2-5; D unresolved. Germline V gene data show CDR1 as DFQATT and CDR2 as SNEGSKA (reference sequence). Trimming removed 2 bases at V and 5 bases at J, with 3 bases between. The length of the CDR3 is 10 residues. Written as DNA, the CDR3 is TGCAGTGCTAGAAGCGAGACCCAGTACTTC. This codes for CSARSETQYF.

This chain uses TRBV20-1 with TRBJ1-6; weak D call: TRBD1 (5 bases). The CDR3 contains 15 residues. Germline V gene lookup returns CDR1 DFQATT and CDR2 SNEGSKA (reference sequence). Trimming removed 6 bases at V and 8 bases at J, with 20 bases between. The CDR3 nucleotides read TGCAGTGCACGGCAGGGACTGTCGAGCGATTCACCCCTCCACTTT. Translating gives CSARQGLSSDSPLHF.

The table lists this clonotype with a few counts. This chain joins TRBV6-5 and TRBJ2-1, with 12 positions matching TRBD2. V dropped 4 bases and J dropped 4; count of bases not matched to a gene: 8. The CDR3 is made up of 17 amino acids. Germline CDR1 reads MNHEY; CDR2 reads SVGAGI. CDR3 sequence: CASSSPGTSGRYNEQFF. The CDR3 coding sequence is TGTGCCAGCAGTTCCCCCGGGACTAGCGGGCGATACAATGAGCAGTTCTTC.

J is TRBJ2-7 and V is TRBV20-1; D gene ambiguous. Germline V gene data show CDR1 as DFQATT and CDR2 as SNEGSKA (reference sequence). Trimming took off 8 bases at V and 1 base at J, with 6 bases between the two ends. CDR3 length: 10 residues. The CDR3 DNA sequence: TGCAGTACCAAGTCCTACGAGCAGTACTTC. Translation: CSTKSYEQYF.

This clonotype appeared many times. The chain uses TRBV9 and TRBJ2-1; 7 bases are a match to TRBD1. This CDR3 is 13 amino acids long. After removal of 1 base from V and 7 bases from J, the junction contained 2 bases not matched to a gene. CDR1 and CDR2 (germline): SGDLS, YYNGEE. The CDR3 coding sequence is TGTGCCAGCAGCGTAATGGGACAGAATGAGCAGTTCTTC. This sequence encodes CASSVMGQNEQFF.

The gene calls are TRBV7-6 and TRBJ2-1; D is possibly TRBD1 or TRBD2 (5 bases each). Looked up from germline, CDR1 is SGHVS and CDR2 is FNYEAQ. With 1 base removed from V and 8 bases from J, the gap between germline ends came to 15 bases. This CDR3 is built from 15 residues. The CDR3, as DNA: TGTGCCAGCAGCTTAGTAGGGGAGTTGGTCGATGAGCAGTTCTTC. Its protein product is CASSLVGELVDEQFF. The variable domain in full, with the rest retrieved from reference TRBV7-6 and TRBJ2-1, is GAGVSQSPRYKVTKRGQDVALRCDPISGHVSLYWYRQALGQGPEFLTYFNYEAQQDKSGLPNDRFSAERPEGSISTLTIQRTEQRDSAMYRCASSLVGELVDEQFFGPGTRLTVL.